This T cell receptor beta chain was profiled in a study of T cell responses to AZD1222 COVID-19 vaccine. Whole-study results and caveats: Females made up more of the donors, who were largely white British, and clonal diversity may have come out too low. Baseline antibody screening turned up just six seropositive AZD1222 recipients. Dominant CD4 TCR responses targeted spike regions 160-218 and 743-854. Repertoires were obtained only post-peak T cell response.

CDR3 length equals 11 residues. Germline V CDR1 and CDR2: LNHNV, YYDKDF (reference sequence). With 5 bases removed from V and 11 bases from J, the gap between germline ends came to 12 bases. Turning to this clone: The antigen is undetermined.

Assay used: immunoSEQ multiplex PCR; TCRdb lists only in-frame clones, some missing. This table has under 95,000 clones, 88% appearing once. The V call is TRBV15, the J call TRBJ1-1, with a possible D match to TRBD1 (6 bases). This clonotype was sampled from an adult in good health. The sequencing here drew on peripheral blood, taken on day 0 of AZD1222 vaccination. CDR3 residues: CATSGNREAFF. The CDR3 DNA is TGTGCCACCAGCGGTAACAGGGAGGCTTTCTTT. The full variable domain, rest sourced from reference TRBV15 and TRBJ1-1, is DAMVIQNPRYQVTQFGKPVTLSCSQTLNHNVMYWYQQKSSQAPKLLFHYYDKDFNNEADTPDNFQSRRPNTSFCFLDIRSPGLGDTAMYLCATSGNREAFFGQGTRLTVV.